The 7 T cell receptor beta chains below were found in one sample sequenced in a study of blood T cell repertoires in COVID-19. The protocol was immunoSEQ multiplex PCR, while the TCRdb copy is restricted to in-frame clones and leaves out a portion. The table records roughly 400,000 clones, about 88% of them present only once. Sequences were obtained from PBMCs or T cells enriched from blood (not recorded which). These receptors came from a woman aged 18-29 years who had been exposed to COVID-19.

The chain is built from TRBV11-3 and TRBJ2-1; 7 bases align to TRBD2. V lost 3 bases and J lost 5; bases outside the gene matches: 7. The length of the CDR3 is 15 residues. CDR1 SGHNT and CDR2 YENEEA come from the germline V gene. The CDR3 region is CASSLAPGGNNEQFF. DNA of the CDR3: TGTGCCAGCAGCTTGGCCCCGGGGGGTAACAATGAGCAGTTCTTC.

This clone is a singleton in its sample. V is TRBV4-3 and J is TRBJ1-6; TRBD1 matches 11 bases. Germline V CDR1 and CDR2: LGHNA, YSLEER. The CDR3 covers 16 residues. Losses at the gene ends were 1 base for V and 10 bases for J; bases not matched to a gene: 6. As DNA, the CDR3 is TGCGCCAGCAGCCAAGGAACGGGACAGGGGGTCTCACCCCTCCACTTT. Residues: CASSQGTGQGVSPLHF.

The V call is TRBV2, the J call TRBJ2-7, with TRBD1 identical over 8 bases. V dropped 5 bases and J dropped 4; count of bases not matched to a gene: 10. The CDR3 sequence is 15 residues long. Germline V gene sequence: CDR1 SNHLY, CDR2 FYNNEI. The DNA for the CDR3 is TGTGCCAGCAGTTCCTCCGGACAGGGTGCATACGAGCAGTACTTC. Protein product: CASSSSGQGAYEQYF.

The chain recombines TRBV19 with TRBJ2-3, with D maybe TRBD2 (6 bases). From germline, CDR1 is LNHDA and CDR2 SQIVND (reference sequence). The V and J ends lost 6 bases and 4 bases respectively, with 17 bases between them. CDR3 size: 15 residues. CDR3 DNA: TGTGCCAGTAGCCTAGGAGGGCTGGCGGCAGATACGCAGTATTTT. It translates to CASSLGGLAADTQYF.

V is TRBV19 and J is TRBJ1-3; TRBD1 might be the D (5 bases). Deletions cut 7 bases from V and 0 bases from J, with 13 bases between. CDR3 length equals 15 residues. Germline V gene sequence: CDR1 LNHDA, CDR2 SQIVND (reference sequence). The CDR3 reads CASTSDRASGNTIYF. CDR3 coding DNA: TGTGCCAGTACCTCCGACAGAGCCTCTGGAAACACCATATATTTT.

The J gene is TRBJ2-3, the V gene TRBV5-1; 8 bases are a match to TRBD2. With V trimmed by 5 bases and J by 0 bases, 8 bases remained unmatched. Germline V lookup: CDR1 SGHRS, CDR2 YFSETQ. This CDR3 contains 16 residues. CDR3 amino acids: CASSLTRGGSTDTQYF. CDR3 nucleotides: TGCGCCAGCAGTCTAACCCGGGGGGGGAGCACAGATACGCAGTATTTT.

The chain employs TRBV3-1 (or the pseudogene TRBV3-2) and TRBJ2-7, with 10 bases matching TRBD2. This CDR3 contains 15 residues. Germline assignment: CDR1 LGHDT and CDR2 YNNKEL (reference sequence). V trimming: 4 bases; J trimming: 4 bases; junction bases outside the gene matches: 7. This chain's CDR3 is CASSPGASGSYEQYF. CDR3 in DNA: TGTGCCAGCAGCCCAGGGGCTAGCGGGAGTTACGAGCAGTACTTC.